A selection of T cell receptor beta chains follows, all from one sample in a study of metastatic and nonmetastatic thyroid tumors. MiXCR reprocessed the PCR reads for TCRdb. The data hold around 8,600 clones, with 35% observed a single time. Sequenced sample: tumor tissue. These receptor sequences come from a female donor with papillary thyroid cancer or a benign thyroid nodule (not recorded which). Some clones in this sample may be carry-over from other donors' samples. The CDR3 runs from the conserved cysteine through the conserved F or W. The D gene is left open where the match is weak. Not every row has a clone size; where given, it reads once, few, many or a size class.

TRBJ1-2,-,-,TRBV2,CASSERGGSYYGYTF,TGTGCCAGCAGTGAAAGGGGCGGCTCCTACTATGGCTACACCTTC
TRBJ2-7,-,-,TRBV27,CASSLRSAGYEQYF,TGTGCCAGCAGTTTGCGGTCCGCGGGTTACGAGCAGTACTTC
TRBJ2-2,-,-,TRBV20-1,CSAWERSGELFF,TGCAGTGCGTGGGAGAGGAGCGGGGAGCTGTTTTTT
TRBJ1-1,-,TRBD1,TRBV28,CASILGQGSTEAFF,TGTGCCAGCATCTTAGGACAGGGGTCTACTGAAGCTTTCTTT
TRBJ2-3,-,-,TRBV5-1,CASSFTPGTDTQYF,TGCGCCAGCAGCTTCACTCCCGGCACAGATACGCAGTATTTT
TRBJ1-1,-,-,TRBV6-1,CASQSKEYTEAFF,TGTGCCAGTCAGTCCAAGGAGTACACTGAAGCTTTCTTT
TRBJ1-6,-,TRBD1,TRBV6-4,CASNVIGTANPNSHLHF,TGTGCCAGCAACGTGATAGGGACAGCGAATCCGAATTCACACCTCCACTTT
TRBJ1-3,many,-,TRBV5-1,CASSLALGTPGNTIYF,TGCGCCAGCAGCTTGGCGCTCGGGACGCCCGGAAACACCATATATTTT
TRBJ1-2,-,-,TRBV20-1,CSASPGSYHSNYGYTF,TGCAGTGCTAGCCCCGGGAGCTACCACTCTAACTATGGCTACACCTTC
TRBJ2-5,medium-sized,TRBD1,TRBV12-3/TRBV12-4,CASRARDRGLSGETQYF,TGTGCCAGCAGAGCGAGGGACAGGGGGCTTTCTGGGGAGACCCAGTACTTC
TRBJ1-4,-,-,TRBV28,CANSFEQVLFF,TGTGCCAACAGTTTTGAACAGGTTCTGTTTTTT
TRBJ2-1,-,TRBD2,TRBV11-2,CASSPPGTSDDEQFF,TGTGCCAGCAGCCCCCCGGGGACTAGCGACGATGAGCAGTTCTTC
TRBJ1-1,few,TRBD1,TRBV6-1,CASSRTSTNNRGNAFF,TGTGCCAGCAGTCGCACTTCTACGAACAACAGGGGAAATGCTTTCTTT
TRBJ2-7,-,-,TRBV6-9,CASAASSYEQYF,TGCGCCAGTGCAGCGAGCTCCTATGAGCAGTACTTC
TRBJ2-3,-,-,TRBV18,CASSPGFGDTQYF,TGTGCCAGCTCACCGGGGTTTGGAGATACGCAGTATTTT
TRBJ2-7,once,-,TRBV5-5,CASSLDNNYEQYF,TGTGCCAGCAGCTTGGACAATAACTACGAGCAGTACTTC
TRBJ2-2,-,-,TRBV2,CASSLGQLMSEELFF,TGTGCCAGCAGCCTCGGACAGCTTATGAGCGAGGAGCTGTTTTTT
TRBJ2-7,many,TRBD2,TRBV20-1,CSARGRCGGAGEQYF,TGCAGTGCTAGAGGAAGGTGCGGGGGGGCTGGGGAGCAGTACTTC
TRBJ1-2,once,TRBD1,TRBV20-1,CSADEGTGGWGYGYTF,TGCAGTGCTGACGAGGGGACAGGGGGGTGGGGCTATGGCTACACCTTC
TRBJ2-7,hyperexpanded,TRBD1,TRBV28,CASSPGQGYEQYF,TGTGCCAGCAGTCCGGGACAGGGCTACGAGCAGTACTTC
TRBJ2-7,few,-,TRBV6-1,CASTEVGQGLAEQYF,TGTGCCAGCACCGAGGTAGGACAGGGACTAGCCGAGCAGTACTTC
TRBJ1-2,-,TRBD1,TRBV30,CAWSVPGQGYGYTF,TGTGCCTGGAGTGTCCCGGGACAGGGGTATGGCTACACCTTC
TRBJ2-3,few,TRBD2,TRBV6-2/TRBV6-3,CASSVLAGEGTDTQYF,TGTGCCAGCAGTGTCCTAGCGGGAGAGGGCACAGATACGCAGTATTTT
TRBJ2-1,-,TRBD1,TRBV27,CASSPHAGGSYNEQFF,TGTGCCAGCAGCCCCCACGCAGGGGGTTCCTACAATGAGCAGTTCTTC
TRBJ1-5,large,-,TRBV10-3,CAISDNNQPQHF,TGTGCCATCAGTGACAACAATCAGCCCCAGCATTTT
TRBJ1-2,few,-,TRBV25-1,CASSTLGSNGYTF,TGTGCCAGCAGTACCCTGGGGAGCAATGGCTACACCTTC
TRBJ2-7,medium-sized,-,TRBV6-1,CASSEAVSASYEQYF,TGTGCCAGCAGTGAAGCGGTCTCGGCCTCCTACGAGCAGTACTTC
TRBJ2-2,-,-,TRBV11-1,CASSYPGRSNTGELFF,TGTGCCAGCAGCTACCCAGGGCGATCTAACACCGGGGAGCTGTTTTTT
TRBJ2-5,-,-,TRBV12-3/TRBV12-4,CASSKNGETQYF,TGTGCCAGCAGCAAAAACGGGGAGACCCAGTACTTC
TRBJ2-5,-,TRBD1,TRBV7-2,CASSSGQNQETQYF,TGTGCCAGCAGCTCGGGACAGAACCAAGAGACCCAGTACTTC
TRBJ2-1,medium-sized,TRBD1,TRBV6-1,CASGPTGAYNEQFF,TGTGCCAGCGGTCCGACAGGGGCATACAATGAGCAGTTCTTC
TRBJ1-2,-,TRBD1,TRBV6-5,CASSYRPTGGVNGYTF,TGTGCCAGCAGTTACCGACCGACAGGGGGGGTTAATGGCTACACCTTC
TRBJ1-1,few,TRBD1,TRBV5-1,CASSRGRTNTEAFF,TGCGCCAGCAGCAGGGGGCGGACGAACACTGAAGCTTTCTTT
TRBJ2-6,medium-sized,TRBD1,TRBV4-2,CASSHNTEGQGSSGANVLTF,TGTGCCAGCAGCCACAATACCGAGGGACAGGGGAGCTCTGGGGCCAACGTCCTGACTTTC
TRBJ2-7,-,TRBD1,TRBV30,CAWSVSGTAYEQYF,TGTGCCTGGAGTGTAAGTGGGACAGCCTACGAGCAGTACTTC
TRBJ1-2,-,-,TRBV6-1,CASSEARQSYGYTF,TGTGCCAGCAGTGAAGCGAGACAATCATATGGCTACACCTTC
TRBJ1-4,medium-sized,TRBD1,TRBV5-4,CASSPTGANNEKLFF,TGTGCCAGCAGTCCCACAGGGGCAAATAATGAAAAACTGTTTTTT
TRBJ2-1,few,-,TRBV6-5,CASSYLALTYNEQFF,TGTGCCAGCAGTTACTTGGCCCTCACCTACAATGAGCAGTTCTTC
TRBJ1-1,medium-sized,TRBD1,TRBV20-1,CSARRQGVPNTEAFF,TGCAGTGCTAGAAGGCAGGGGGTTCCCAACACTGAAGCTTTCTTT
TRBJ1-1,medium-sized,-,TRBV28,CASSWGGRGNTEAFF,TGTGCCAGCAGTTGGGGTGGTCGGGGGAACACTGAAGCTTTCTTT